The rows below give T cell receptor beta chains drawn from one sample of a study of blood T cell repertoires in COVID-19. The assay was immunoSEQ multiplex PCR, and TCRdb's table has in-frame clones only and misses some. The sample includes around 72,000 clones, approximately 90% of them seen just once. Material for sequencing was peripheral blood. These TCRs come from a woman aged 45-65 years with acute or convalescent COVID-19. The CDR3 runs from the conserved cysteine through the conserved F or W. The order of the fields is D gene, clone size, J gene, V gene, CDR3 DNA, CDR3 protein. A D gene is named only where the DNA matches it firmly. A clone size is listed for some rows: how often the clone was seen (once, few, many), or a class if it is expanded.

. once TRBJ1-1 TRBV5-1 TGCGCCAGCAGCTTACAGTTCAACCTGAACACTGAAGCTTTCTTT CASSLQFNLNTEAFF
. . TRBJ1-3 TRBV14 TGTGCCAGCCGCGGGGCGAGAGTCTCTGGAAACACCATATATTTT CASRGARVSGNTIYF
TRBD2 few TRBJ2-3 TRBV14 TGTGCCAGCAGCCCCGGACTAGCGACGCAGTATTTT CASSPGLATQYF
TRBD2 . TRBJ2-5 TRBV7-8 TGTGCCAGCAGCTTAGCGTGGGCTAGCGGGCAAGAGACCCAGTACTTC CASSLAWASGQETQYF
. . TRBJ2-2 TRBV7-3 TGTGCCAGCAGCTTAGGCCGGGAGCTGTTTTTT CASSLGRELFF
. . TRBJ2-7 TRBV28 TGTGCCAGCAGGCAACTAGAGGACGAGCAGTACTTC CASRQLEDEQYF
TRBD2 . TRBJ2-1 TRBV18 TGTGCCAGCTCACCATCATATAGCGGGAGACCCAATGAGCAGTTCTTC CASSPSYSGRPNEQFF
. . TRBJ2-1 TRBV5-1 TGCGCCAGCAGCAAGGACTTGAGCTCCTACAATGAGCAGTTCTTC CASSKDLSSYNEQFF
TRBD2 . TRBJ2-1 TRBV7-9 TGTGCCAGCAGCTTATGGGGACTAGCGGGCCTCTACAATGAGCAGTTCTTC CASSLWGLAGLYNEQFF
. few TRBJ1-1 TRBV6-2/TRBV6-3 TGTGCCAGCAGTTACCATGGGGGGGCGGACACTGAAGCTTTCTTT CASSYHGGADTEAFF
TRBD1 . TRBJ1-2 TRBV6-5 TGTGCCAGCAGGCCCACAGGGGTGAGAGGCTACACCTTC CASRPTGVRGYTF
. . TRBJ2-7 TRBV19 TGTGCCAGTACCGCAGCCGGGGTTGGTTCCTCCTACGAGCAGTACTTC CASTAAGVGSSYEQYF